A single T cell receptor (beta chain) is shown here with its context. V gave up 2 bases and J gave up 2 bases; unmatched junction bases: 8. CDR1 is SGHTA and CDR2 is FQGNSA in the germline V gene. This CDR3 comprises 17 residues. The data derive from a study of shared T cell receptors in the human thymus. TCRdb keeps only in-frame clones here, not all; method: immunoSEQ multiplex PCR. The data contain 500,000 to 850,000 clones, approximately 89% of them singletons. These data were also reused for a study on human thymus T cells.

The chain employs TRBV7-2 and TRBJ2-2; 7 bases are shared with TRBD1. The sequence came from a boy less than two years old with a congenital heart defect. Material for sequencing was thymocytes. The CDR3 reads CASSLPTGTVNTGELFF. The CDR3 bases are TGTGCCAGCAGCTTACCAACCGGGACAGTAAACACCGGGGAGCTGTTTTTT.